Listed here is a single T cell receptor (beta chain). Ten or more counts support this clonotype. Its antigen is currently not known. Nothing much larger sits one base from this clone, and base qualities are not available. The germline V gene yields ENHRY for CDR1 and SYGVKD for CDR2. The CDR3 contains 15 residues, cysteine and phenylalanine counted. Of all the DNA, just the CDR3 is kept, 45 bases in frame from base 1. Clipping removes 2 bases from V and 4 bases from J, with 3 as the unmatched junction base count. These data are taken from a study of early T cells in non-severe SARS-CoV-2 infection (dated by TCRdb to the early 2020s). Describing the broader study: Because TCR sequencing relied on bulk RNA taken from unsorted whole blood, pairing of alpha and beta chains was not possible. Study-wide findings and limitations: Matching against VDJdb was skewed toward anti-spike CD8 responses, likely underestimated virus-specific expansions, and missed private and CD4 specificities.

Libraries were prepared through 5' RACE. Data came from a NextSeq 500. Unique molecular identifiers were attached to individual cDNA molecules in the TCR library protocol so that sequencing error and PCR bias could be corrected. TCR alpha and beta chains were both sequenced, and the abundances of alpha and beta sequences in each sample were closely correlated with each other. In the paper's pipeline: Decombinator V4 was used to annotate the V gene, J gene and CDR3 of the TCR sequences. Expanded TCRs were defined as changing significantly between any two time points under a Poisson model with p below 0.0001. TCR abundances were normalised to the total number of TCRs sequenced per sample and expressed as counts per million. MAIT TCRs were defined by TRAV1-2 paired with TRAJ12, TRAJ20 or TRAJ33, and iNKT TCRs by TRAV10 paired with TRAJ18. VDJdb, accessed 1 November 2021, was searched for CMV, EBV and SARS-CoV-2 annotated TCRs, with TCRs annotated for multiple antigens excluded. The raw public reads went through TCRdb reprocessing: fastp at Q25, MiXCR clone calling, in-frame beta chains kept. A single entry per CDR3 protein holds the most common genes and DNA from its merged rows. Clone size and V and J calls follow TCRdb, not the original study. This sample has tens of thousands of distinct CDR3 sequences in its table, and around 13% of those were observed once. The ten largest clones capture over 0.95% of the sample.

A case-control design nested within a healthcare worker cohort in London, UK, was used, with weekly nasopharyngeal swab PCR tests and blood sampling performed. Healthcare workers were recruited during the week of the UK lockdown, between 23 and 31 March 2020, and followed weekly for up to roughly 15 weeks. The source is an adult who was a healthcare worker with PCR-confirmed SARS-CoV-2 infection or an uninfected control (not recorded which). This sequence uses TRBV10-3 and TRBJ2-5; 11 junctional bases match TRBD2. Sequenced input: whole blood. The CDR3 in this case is CAISELAGGSETQYF. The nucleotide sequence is TGTGCCATCAGTGAGCTAGCGGGAGGTTCAGAGACCCAGTACTTC.